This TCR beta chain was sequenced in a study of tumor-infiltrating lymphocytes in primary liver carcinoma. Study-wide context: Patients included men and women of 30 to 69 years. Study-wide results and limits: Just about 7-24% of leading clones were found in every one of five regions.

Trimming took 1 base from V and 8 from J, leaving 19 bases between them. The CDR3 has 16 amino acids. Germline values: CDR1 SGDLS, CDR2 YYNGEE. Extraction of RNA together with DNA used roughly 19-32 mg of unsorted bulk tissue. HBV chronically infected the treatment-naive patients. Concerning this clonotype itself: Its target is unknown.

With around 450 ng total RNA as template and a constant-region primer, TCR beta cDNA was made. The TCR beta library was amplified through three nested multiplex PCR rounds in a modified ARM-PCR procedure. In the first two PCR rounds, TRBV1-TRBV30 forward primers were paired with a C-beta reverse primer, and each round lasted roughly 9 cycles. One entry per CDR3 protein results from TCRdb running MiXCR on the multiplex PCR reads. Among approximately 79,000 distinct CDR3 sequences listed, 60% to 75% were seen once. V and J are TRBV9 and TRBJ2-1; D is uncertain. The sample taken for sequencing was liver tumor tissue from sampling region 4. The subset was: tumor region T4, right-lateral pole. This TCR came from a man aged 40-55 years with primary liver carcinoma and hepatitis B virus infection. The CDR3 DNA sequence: TGTGCCAGCAGCGTACAGCCGTCCGTTGTCTCGGATGAGCAGTTCTTC. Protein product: CASSVQPSVVSDEQFF.